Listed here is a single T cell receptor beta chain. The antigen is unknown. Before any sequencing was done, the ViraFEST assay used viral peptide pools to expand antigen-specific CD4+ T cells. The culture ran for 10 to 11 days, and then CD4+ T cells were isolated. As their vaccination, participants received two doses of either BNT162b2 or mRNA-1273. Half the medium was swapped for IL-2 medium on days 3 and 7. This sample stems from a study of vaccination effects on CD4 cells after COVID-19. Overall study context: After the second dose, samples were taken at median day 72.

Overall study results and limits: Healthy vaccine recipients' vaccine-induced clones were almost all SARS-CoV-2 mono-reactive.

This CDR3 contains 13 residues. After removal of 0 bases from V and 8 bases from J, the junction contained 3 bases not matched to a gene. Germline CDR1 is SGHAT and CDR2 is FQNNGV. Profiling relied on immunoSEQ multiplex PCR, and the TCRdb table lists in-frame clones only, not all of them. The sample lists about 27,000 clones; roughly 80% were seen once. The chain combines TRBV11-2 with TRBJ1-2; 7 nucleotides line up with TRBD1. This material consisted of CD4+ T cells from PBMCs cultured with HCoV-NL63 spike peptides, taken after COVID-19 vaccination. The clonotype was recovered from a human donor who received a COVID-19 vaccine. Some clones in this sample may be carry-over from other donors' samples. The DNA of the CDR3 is TGTGCCAGCAGCTTAGACAGGGGGAGAGGCTACACCTTC. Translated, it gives CASSLDRGRGYTF. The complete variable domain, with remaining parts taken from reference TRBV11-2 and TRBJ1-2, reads EAGVAQSPRYKIIEKRQSVAFWCNPISGHATLYWYQQILGQGPKLLIQFQNNGVVDDSQLPKDRFSAERLKGVDSTLKIQPAKLEDSAVYLCASSLDRGRGYTFGSGTRLTVV.